Listed below are T cell receptor beta chains from one sample, sequenced in a study of PD-1 blockade in classical Hodgkin lymphoma. Profiled with immunoSEQ multiplex PCR; TCRdb holds only in-frame clones, not every one. The sample carries 28,000 or so clones, approximately 72% recorded once. The sequenced sample was peripheral blood mononuclear cells (PBMCs), obtained before the fourth cycle of nivolumab. These receptors originate from a human donor with classical Hodgkin lymphoma. The CDR3 runs from the conserved cysteine through the conserved F or W. The D gene is left open where the match is weak. Part of the rows lack a size; the others show once, few, many or a class for expanded clones.

>-|TRBV7-9|-|TRBJ2-7
TGTGCCAGCAGCTTACGGGGTAGGGCCTACGAGCAGTACTTC
CASSLRGRAYEQYF
>few|TRBV7-9|-|TRBJ1-1
TGTGCCAGCAGCTTAACGGACCTTCGGGCTGAAGCTTTCTTT
CASSLTDLRAEAFF
>-|TRBV30|-|TRBJ2-7
TGTGCCTGGAGTGTGAAGGGGGTATCCTACGAGCAGTACTTC
CAWSVKGVSYEQYF
>-|TRBV30|-|TRBJ1-5
TGTGCCTGGAGTGTTATGGGGGCAGGGAAGCCCCAGCATTTT
CAWSVMGAGKPQHF
>-|TRBV27|TRBD1|TRBJ1-5
TGTGCCAGCAGCCTCCAAAAGGGGGCTAATCAGCCCCAGCATTTT
CASSLQKGANQPQHF
>-|TRBV7-2|TRBD2|TRBJ2-1
TGTGCCAGCAGACCCCCTAGCGGGAGAGTCTACAATGAGCAGTTCTTC
CASRPPSGRVYNEQFF
>-|TRBV6-5|TRBD2|TRBJ2-1
TGTGCCAGCAGAGTCCCTAGCGGGAGGCGGGATGAGCAGTTCTTC
CASRVPSGRRDEQFF
>-|TRBV15|TRBD1|TRBJ2-3
TGTGCCACCAGCAGCGGGACAGGGTTAGCGGATACGCAGTATTTT
CATSSGTGLADTQYF
>-|TRBV4-1|-|TRBJ1-1
TGCGCCAGCAGCCAAGATGGGGAATACTGGGACAAAGCTTTCTTT
CASSQDGEYWDKAFF
>-|TRBV5-1|-|TRBJ1-5
TGCGCCAGCAGCCGAGGGGTAAATCAGCCCCAGCATTTT
CASSRGVNQPQHF